This entry concerns a single TCR beta chain. Its specificity is unknown. Since a much larger clone is just one base distant, this may be a read error. The data stem from a study of read filtering for tumor transcriptome and immune sequencing. Study information: 8 patients were R-ISS I, approximately 15 were R-ISS II, roughly seven were R-ISS III. Transcriptome libraries were built from DNase-treated RNA. Study-wide findings and caveats: Roughly 82% of IR-seq clonotypes had a single read, yet these held approximately 3.7% of reads.

Germline CDR1 is MNHNY and CDR2 is SVGAGI (reference sequence). The CDR3 runs to 15 residues. The library was built from around 400 ng RNA with molecular barcoded adaptors for alpha/delta and beta/gamma chains. One entry per CDR3 protein results from TCRdb running MiXCR on the reads. The sample contains tens of thousands of distinct CDR3 sequences, about a fifth of which appear only once. The clonotype comes from a donor aged 40 or older with multiple myeloma. The V call is TRBV6-6, the J call TRBJ2-2; TRBD2 is a possible D gene (6 bases). Sequencing input: a population of CD138-negative cells sorted from bone marrow. CDR3 region: CASSYDGRRAGELLF. CDR3 coding DNA: TGTGCCAGCAGTTACGACGGGAGAAGGGCCGGGGAGCTGCTTTTT.